The sequence of this T cell receptor beta chain was determined in a study of blood T cells in healthy people across ages. Looking at the study overall: Per two T cells, template switching captured roughly one barcoded beta molecule.

Findings of the study overall: Correlation between TCR beta diversity and naive T cell percentage was strong.

Germline values: CDR1 SGHKS, CDR2 YYEKEE (reference sequence). The ends were cut back, 4 bases at V and 3 bases at J, with 14 bases in the middle. The length of the CDR3 is 14 residues. Next came a second PCR, run for roughly 7 to 12 cycles, which used a sample-barcoded 5' primer along with a J-beta primer mix. TCRdb re-derived calls from the 5' RACE reads in MiXCR, one entry per CDR3 protein. There are some 1.5 million distinct CDR3 sequences in the sample; 28% occur only once, and about 8% lies in the top ten. This clonotype occurred a few times. The antigen is unknown. The rearrangement joins TRBV5-5 to TRBJ2-7; D may be TRBD1 or TRBD2 (7 bases each). This receptor was taken from a woman in her thirties in good health. Input material: blood. Written as DNA, the CDR3 is TGTGCCAGCAGCACCTCAGGGGGGGTCTACGAGCAGTACTTC. Translation: CASSTSGGVYEQYF.